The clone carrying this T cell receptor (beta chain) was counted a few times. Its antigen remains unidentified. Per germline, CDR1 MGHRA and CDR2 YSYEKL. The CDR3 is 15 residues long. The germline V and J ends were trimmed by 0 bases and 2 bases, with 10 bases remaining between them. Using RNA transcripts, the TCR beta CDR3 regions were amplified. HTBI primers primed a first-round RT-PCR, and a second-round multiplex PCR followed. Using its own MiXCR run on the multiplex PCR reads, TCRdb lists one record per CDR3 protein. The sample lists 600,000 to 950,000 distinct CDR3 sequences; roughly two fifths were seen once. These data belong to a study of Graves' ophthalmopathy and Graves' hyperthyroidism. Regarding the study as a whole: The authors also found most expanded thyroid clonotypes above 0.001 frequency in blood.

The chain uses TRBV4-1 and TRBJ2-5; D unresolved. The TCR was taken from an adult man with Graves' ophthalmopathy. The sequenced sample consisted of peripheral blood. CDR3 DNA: TGCGCCAGCAGCCAAGAAGGTCGAGAGCAAGAGACCCAGTACTTC. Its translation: CASSQEGREQETQYF.